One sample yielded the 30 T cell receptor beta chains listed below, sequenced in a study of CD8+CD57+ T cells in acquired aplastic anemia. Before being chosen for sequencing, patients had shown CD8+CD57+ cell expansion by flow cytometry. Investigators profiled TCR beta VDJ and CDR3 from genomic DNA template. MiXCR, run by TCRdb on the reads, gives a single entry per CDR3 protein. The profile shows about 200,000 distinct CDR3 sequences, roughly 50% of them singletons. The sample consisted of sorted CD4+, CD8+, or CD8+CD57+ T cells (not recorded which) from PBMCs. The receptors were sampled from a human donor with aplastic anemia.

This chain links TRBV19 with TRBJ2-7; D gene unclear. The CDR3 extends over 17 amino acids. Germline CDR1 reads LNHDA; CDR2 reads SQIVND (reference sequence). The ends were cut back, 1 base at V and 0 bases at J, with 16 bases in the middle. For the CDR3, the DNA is TGTGCCAGTAGTATAGTAAGAGGAGCGTCAAGCTCCTACGAGCAGTACTTC. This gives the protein CASSIVRGASSSYEQYF. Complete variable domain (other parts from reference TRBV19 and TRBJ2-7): DGGITQSPKYLFRKEGQNVTLSCEQNLNHDAMYWYRQDPGQGLRLIYYSQIVNDFQKGDIAEGYSVSREKKESFPLTVTSAQKNPTAFYLCASSIVRGASSSYEQYFGPGTRLTVT.

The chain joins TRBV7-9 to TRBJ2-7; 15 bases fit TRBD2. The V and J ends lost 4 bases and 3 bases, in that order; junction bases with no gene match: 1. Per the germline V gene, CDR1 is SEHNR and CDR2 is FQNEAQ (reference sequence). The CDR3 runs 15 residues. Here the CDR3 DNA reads TGTGCCAGCAGCTCGGGACTAGCGGGGGGCTACGAGCAGTACTTC. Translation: CASSSGLAGGYEQYF.

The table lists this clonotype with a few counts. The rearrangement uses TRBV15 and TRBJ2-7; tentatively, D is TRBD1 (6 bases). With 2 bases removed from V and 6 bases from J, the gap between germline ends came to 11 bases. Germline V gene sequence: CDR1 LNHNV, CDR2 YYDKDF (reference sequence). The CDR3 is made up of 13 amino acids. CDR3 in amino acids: CATSRQQGGEQYF. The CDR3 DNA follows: TGTGCCACCAGCAGACAACAGGGTGGCGAGCAGTACTTC.

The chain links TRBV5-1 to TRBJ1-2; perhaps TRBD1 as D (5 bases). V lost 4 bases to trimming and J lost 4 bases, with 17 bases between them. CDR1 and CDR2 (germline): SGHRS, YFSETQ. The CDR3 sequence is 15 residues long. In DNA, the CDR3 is TGCGCCAGCAGCCCCAATGGGGTTGGGGCCTATGGCTACACCTTC. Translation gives CASSPNGVGAYGYTF.

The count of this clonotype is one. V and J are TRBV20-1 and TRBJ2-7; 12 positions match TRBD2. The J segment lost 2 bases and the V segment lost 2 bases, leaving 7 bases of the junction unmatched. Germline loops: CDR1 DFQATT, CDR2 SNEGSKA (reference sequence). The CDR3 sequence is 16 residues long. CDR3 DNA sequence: TGCAGTGCTAGATCAAGACTAGCGGGGGTAACCTACGAGCAGTACTTC. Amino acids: CSARSRLAGVTYEQYF.

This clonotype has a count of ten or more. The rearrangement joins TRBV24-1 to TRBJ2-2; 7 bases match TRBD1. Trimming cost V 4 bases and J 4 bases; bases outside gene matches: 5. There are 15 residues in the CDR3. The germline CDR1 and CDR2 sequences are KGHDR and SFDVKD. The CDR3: CATSETGPGTGELFF. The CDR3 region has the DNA TGTGCCACCAGTGAGACAGGGCCGGGCACCGGGGAGCTGTTTTTT.

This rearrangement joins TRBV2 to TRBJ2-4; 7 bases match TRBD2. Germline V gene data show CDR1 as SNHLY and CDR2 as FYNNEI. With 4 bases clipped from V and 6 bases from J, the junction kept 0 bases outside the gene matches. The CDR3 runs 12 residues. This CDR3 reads CASSGGGNIQYF. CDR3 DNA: TGTGCCAGCAGTGGGGGGGGAAACATTCAGTACTTC.

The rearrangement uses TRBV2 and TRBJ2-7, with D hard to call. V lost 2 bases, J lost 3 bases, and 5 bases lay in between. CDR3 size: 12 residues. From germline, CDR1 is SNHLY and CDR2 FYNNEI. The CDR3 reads CASSEISYEQYF. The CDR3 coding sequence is TGTGCCAGCAGTGAAATCAGCTACGAGCAGTACTTC.

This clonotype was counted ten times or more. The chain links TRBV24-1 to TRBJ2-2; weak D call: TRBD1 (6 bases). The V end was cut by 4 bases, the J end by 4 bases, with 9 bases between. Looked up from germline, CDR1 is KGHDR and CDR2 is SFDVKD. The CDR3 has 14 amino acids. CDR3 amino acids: CATSEGQLTGELFF. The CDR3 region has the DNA TGTGCCACCAGTGAAGGACAGCTCACCGGGGAGCTGTTTTTT.

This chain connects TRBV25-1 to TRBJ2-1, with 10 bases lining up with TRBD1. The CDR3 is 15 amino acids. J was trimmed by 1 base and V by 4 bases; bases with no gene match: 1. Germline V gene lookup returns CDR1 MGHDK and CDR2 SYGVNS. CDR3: CASSGGQGSYNEQFF. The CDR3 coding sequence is TGTGCCAGCAGTGGGGGACAGGGGTCCTACAATGAGCAGTTCTTC. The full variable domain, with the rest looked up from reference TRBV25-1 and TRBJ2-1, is EADIYQTPRYLVIGTGKKITLECSQTMGHDKMYWYQQDPGMELHLIHYSYGVNSTEKGDLSSESTVSRIRTEHFPLTLESARPSHTSQYLCASSGGQGSYNEQFFGPGTRLTVL.

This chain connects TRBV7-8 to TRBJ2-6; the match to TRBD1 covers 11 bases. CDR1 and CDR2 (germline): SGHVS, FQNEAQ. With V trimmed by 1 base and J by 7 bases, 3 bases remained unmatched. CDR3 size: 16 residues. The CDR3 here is CASSLEGQGVANVLTF. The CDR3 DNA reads TGTGCCAGCAGCTTAGAGGGACAGGGGGTAGCCAACGTCCTGACTTTC.

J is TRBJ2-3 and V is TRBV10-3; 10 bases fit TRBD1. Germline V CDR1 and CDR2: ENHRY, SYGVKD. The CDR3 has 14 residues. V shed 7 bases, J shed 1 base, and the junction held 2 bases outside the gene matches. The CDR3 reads CAIKGTGGTDTQYF. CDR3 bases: TGTGCCATCAAAGGGACAGGGGGCACAGATACGCAGTATTTT.

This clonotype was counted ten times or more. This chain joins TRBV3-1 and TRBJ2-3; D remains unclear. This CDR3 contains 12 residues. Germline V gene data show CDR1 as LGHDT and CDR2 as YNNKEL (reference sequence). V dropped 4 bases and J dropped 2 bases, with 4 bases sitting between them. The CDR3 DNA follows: TGTGCCAGCAGCCCAGACACAGATACGCAGTATTTT. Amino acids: CASSPDTDTQYF.

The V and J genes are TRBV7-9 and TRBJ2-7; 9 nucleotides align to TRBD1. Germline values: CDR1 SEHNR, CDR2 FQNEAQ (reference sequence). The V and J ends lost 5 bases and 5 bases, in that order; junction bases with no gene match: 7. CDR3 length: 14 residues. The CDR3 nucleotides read TGTGCCAGCAGCCTGGACAGGGGACTCCACGAGCAGTACTTC. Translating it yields CASSLDRGLHEQYF.

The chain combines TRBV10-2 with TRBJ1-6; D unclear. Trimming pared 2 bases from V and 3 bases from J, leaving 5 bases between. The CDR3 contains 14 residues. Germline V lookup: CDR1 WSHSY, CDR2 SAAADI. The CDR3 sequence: CASSEVLYNSPLHF. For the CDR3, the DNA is TGCGCCAGCAGTGAGGTTCTCTATAATTCACCCCTCCACTTT.

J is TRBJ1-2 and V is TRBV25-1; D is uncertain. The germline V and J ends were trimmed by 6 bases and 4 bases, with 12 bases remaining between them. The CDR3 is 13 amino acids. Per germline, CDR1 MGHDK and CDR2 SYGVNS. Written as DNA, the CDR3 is TGTGCCAGCAGCCAAGTCAGGTCCTATGGCTACACCTTC. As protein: CASSQVRSYGYTF.

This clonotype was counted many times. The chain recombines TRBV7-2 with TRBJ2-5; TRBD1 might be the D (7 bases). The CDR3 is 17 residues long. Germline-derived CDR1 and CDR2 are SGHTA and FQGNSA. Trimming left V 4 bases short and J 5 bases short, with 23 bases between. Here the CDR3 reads CASSSRGRGVLSETQYF. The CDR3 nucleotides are TGTGCCAGCAGCTCGAGAGGCAGGGGGGTCCTAAGCGAGACCCAGTACTTC.

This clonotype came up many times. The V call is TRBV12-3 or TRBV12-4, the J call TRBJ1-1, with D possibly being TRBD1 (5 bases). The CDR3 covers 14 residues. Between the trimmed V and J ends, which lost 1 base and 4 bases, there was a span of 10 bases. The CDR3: CASSLGKTVTEAFF. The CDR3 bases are TGTGCCAGCAGTTTAGGGAAGACAGTCACTGAAGCTTTCTTT.

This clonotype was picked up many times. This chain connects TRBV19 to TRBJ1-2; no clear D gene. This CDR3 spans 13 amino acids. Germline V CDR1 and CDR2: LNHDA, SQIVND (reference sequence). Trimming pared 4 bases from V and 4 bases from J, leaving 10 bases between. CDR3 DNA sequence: TGTGCCAGTAGTAGCCAGATGTTCTATGGCTACACCTTC. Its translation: CASSSQMFYGYTF. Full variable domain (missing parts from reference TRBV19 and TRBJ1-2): DGGITQSPKYLFRKEGQNVTLSCEQNLNHDAMYWYRQDPGQGLRLIYYSQIVNDFQKGDIAEGYSVSREKKESFPLTVTSAQKNPTAFYLCASSSQMFYGYTFGSGTRLTVV.

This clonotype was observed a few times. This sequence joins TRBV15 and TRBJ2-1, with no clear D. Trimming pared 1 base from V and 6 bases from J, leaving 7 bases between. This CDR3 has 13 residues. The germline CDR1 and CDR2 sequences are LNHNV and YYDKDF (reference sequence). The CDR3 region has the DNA TGTGCCACCAGCAGAGGAGACGGCAATGAGCAGTTCTTC. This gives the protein CATSRGDGNEQFF.

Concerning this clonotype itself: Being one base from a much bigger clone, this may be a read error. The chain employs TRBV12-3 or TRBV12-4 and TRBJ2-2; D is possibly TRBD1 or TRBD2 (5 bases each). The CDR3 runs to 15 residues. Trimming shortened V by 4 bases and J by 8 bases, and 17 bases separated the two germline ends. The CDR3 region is CASSSEGFLTGELFF. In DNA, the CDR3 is TGTGCCAGCAGTTCAGAGGGGTTCCTAACGGGGGAGCTGTTTTTT.

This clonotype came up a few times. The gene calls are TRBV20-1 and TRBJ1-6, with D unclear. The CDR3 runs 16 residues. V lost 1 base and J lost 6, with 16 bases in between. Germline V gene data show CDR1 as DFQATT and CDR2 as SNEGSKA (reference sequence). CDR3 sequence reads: CSARARLAGSNSPLHF. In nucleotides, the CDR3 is TGCAGTGCTAGAGCTAGGCTAGCGGGGAGTAATTCACCCCTCCACTTT.

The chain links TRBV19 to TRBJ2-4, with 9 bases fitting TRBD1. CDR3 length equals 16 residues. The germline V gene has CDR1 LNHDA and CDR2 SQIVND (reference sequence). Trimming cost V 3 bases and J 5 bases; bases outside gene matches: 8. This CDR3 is CASSIGDRAPENIQYF. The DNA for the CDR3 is TGTGCCAGTAGTATTGGGGACAGGGCGCCTGAAAACATTCAGTACTTC.

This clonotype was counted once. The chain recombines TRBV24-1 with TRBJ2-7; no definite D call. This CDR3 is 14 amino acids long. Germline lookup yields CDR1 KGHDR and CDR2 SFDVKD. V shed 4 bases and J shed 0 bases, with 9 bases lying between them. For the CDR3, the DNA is TGTGCCACCAGTGACCCGCGGAACTCCTACGAGCAGTACTTC. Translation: CATSDPRNSYEQYF.

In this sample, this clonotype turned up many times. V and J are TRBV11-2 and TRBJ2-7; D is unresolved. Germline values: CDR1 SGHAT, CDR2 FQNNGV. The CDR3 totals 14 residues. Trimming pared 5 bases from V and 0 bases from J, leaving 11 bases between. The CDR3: CASSPDGHSYEQYF. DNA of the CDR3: TGTGCCAGCAGCCCCGACGGGCACTCCTACGAGCAGTACTTC.

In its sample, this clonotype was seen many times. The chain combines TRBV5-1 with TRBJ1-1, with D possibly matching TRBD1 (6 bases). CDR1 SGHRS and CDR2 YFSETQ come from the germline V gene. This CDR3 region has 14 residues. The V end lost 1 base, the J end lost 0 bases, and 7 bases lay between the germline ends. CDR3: CASSLRQVNTEAFF. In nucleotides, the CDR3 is TGCGCCAGCAGCTTGAGACAGGTGAACACTGAAGCTTTCTTT. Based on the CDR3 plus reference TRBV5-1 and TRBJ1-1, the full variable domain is KAGVTQTPRYLIKTRGQQVTLSCSPISGHRSVSWYQQTPGQGLQFLFEYFSETQRNKGNFPGRFSGRQFSNSRSEMNVSTLELGDSALYLCASSLRQVNTEAFFGQGTRLTVV.

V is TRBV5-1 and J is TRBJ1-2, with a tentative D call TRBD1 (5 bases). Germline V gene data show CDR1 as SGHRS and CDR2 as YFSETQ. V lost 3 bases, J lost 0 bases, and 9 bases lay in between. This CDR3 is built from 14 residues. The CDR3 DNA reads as TGCGCCAGCAGCTCGGGGCCGACTAACTATGGCTACACCTTC. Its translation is CASSSGPTNYGYTF. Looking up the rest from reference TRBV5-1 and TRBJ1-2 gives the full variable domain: KAGVTQTPRYLIKTRGQQVTLSCSPISGHRSVSWYQQTPGQGLQFLFEYFSETQRNKGNFPGRFSGRQFSNSRSEMNVSTLELGDSALYLCASSSGPTNYGYTFGSGTRLTVV.

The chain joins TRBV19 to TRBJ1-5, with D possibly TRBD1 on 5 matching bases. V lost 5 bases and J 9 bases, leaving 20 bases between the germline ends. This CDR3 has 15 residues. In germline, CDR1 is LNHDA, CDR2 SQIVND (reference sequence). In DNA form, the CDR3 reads TGTGCCAGTAGTCGATCCGGGACCGCTTTTGGGCCCCAGCATTTT. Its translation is CASSRSGTAFGPQHF.

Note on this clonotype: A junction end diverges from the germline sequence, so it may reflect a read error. The CDR3 sequence is CASPPPSNGNGELFF. The CDR3 DNA is TGTGCCAGCCCACCACCTAGCAACGGGAACGGGGAGCTGTTTTTT. V and J are TRBV18 and TRBJ2-2, with D perhaps TRBD2 (5 bases). The CDR3 sequence is 15 residues long. Per the germline V gene, CDR1 is KGHSH and CDR2 is LQKENI. Full variable domain (missing parts from reference TRBV18 and TRBJ2-2): NAGVMQNPRHLVRRRGQEARLRCSPMKGHSHVYWYRQLPEEGLKFMVYLQKENIIDESGMPKERFSAEFPKEGPSILRIQQVVRGDSAAYFCASPPPSNGNGELFFGEGSRLTVL.

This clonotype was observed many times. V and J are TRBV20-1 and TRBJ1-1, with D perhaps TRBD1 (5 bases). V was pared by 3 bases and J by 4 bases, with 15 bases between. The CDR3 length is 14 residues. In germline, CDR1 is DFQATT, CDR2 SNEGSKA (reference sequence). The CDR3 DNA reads TGCAGTGCTAGGGGATCTACGGGGGGCACTGAAGCTTTCTTT. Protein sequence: CSARGSTGGTEAFF.